These 22 T cell receptor beta chains came from one sample sequenced in a study of cytomegalovirus exposure and HLA in healthy donors. Amplification used 60 Vbeta primers and 13 Jbeta primers. The assay was immunoSEQ multiplex PCR, and TCRdb's table has in-frame clones only and misses some. The listing records fewer than 150,000 clones. The source material was PBMCs. The receptors come from a man aged 35 to 55 in good health and CMV-seronegative.

The rearrangement joins TRBV7-9 to TRBJ1-2; the match to TRBD1 covers 9 bases. Germline CDR1 SEHNR, CDR2 FQNEAQ (reference sequence). This CDR3 spans 13 amino acids. J gave up 8 bases and V 1 base, and 2 bases lay outside the gene matches. CDR3 region: CASSLGTGVGYTF. Written as DNA, the CDR3 is TGTGCCAGCAGCTTAGGGACAGGGGTCGGCTACACCTTC.

V usage is TRBV18 and J usage is TRBJ1-1; D ambiguous. The CDR3 covers 14 residues. V was trimmed by 1 base and J by 1 base, leaving 7 bases between them. Germline lookup yields CDR1 KGHSH and CDR2 LQKENI. CDR3 protein: CASSPREGNTEAFF. The CDR3 nucleotides read TGTGCCAGCTCACCACGAGAGGGGAACACTGAAGCTTTCTTT.

The J gene is TRBJ2-3, the V gene TRBV15; tentative D call: TRBD1 (7 bases). Germline-derived CDR1 and CDR2 are LNHNV and YYDKDF (reference sequence). V was pared by 0 bases and J by 0 bases, with 16 bases between. The CDR3 covers 18 residues. CDR3 DNA: TGTGCCACCAGCAGAGAGGTAGGAGGGGGCCCTAGCACAGATACGCAGTATTTT. Translation gives CATSREVGGGPSTDTQYF.

This chain connects TRBV25-1 to TRBJ1-2, with 10 bases matching TRBD1. This CDR3 has 14 amino acids. V gave up 5 bases and J gave up 8 bases; unmatched junction bases: 8. CDR1 is MGHDK, CDR2 SYGVNS, per germline. The CDR3 DNA is TGTGCCAGCAGTAGGACAGGGGGATTTCTAGGCTACACCTTC. Its translation: CASSRTGGFLGYTF.

CDR3 sequence: CASSLGLAGGETQYF. The CDR3 nucleotides read TGTGCCAGCAGCCTGGGACTAGCGGGGGGAGAGACCCAGTACTTC. The gene calls are TRBV11-2 and TRBJ2-5; 15 positions agree with TRBD2. CDR1 is SGHAT and CDR2 is FQNNGV in the germline V gene. The trim removed 5 bases at V and 4 bases at J, leaving 2 bases unmatched. CDR3 length: 15 residues. Full variable domain (missing parts from reference TRBV11-2 and TRBJ2-5): EAGVAQSPRYKIIEKRQSVAFWCNPISGHATLYWYQQILGQGPKLLIQFQNNGVVDDSQLPKDRFSAERLKGVDSTLKIQPAKLEDSAVYLCASSLGLAGGETQYFGPGTRLLVL.

V and J are TRBV28 and TRBJ2-7; a possible D gene is TRBD2 (7 bases). Looked up from germline, CDR1 is MDHEN and CDR2 is SYDVKM. The length of the CDR3 is 15 residues. Trimming stripped 5 bases from V and 0 bases from J, with 14 bases between. The CDR3 DNA reads TGTGCCAGCAGTAGGGGGGGTTCAAGCTCCTACGAGCAGTACTTC. It encodes CASSRGGSSSYEQYF. The variable domain in full, with the rest retrieved from reference TRBV28 and TRBJ2-7, is DVKVTQSSRYLVKRTGEKVFLECVQDMDHENMFWYRQDPGLGLRLIYFSYDVKMKEKGDIPEGYSVSREKKERFSLILESASTNQTSMYLCASSRGGSSSYEQYFGPGTRLTVT.

Worth noting for this clone: The same CDR3 can be traced to other DNA sequences in this sample. This rearrangement joins TRBV7-9 to TRBJ2-3; tentatively, D is TRBD2 (5 bases). The V gene's germline CDR1 is SEHNR and CDR2 FQNEAQ (reference sequence). The V end lost 2 bases, the J end lost 1 base, and 10 bases lay between the germline ends. The CDR3 length is 15 residues. CDR3 coding DNA: TGTGCCAGCAGCTTAAGACGGGGAGGCACAGATACGCAGTATTTT. Its protein is CASSLRRGGTDTQYF.

The genes are TRBV2 and TRBJ1-1; D is uncertain. Germline CDR1 and CDR2: SNHLY and FYNNEI. The CDR3 extends over 13 amino acids. With 6 bases removed from V and 8 bases from J, the gap between germline ends came to 16 bases. The CDR3 DNA follows: TGTGCCAGCAGCAGTGGCCCAGAATCAGAAGCTTTCTTT. Translating it yields CASSSGPESEAFF.

V gene TRBV11-1 combines with J gene TRBJ2-2, with D uncertain. Between the trimmed V and J ends, which lost 2 bases and 2 bases, there was a span of 6 bases. The CDR3 sequence is 14 residues long. Germline V gene lookup returns CDR1 SGHAT and CDR2 FQDESV (reference sequence). CDR3 sequence: CASSLYRNTGELFF. In DNA, the CDR3 is TGTGCCAGCAGCTTATACAGAAACACCGGGGAGCTGTTTTTT.

The J gene is TRBJ2-2, the V gene TRBV4-3, with 10 nucleotides matching TRBD2. The CDR3 is 17 residues long. V dropped 0 bases and J dropped 5; count of bases not matched to a gene: 6. Germline lookup yields CDR1 LGHNA and CDR2 YSLEER. Here the CDR3 reads CASSQEVLAGRTGELFF. The CDR3 DNA follows: TGCGCCAGCAGCCAAGAAGTACTAGCGGGGAGGACCGGGGAGCTGTTTTTT.

The genes are TRBV25-1 and TRBJ2-5; no definite D call. This CDR3 contains 14 residues. Deletions cut 7 bases from V and 0 bases from J, with 12 bases between. Germline CDR1 reads MGHDK; CDR2 reads SYGVNS. The CDR3 protein is CASNKYSYQETQYF. The DNA of the CDR3 is TGTGCCAGCAACAAATACAGCTACCAAGAGACCCAGTACTTC.

V gene TRBV7-6 combines with J gene TRBJ1-5; a weak D match, TRBD1 (5 bases). CDR3 length: 13 residues. Germline lookup yields CDR1 SGHVS and CDR2 FNYEAQ. V lost 5 bases and J 4 bases, leaving 9 bases between the germline ends. CDR3 residues: CASSPQGNQPQHF. CDR3 DNA: TGTGCCAGCAGCCCGCAGGGAAATCAGCCCCAGCATTTT.

The chain is built from TRBV28 and TRBJ2-7; 9 bases line up with TRBD2. Germline V lookup: CDR1 MDHEN, CDR2 SYDVKM. The ends lost 2 bases at V and 6 bases at J; junction bases unmatched: 8. CDR3 length equals 15 residues. CDR3 protein: CASSLAGGEQGEQYF. Written as DNA, the CDR3 is TGTGCCAGCAGTTTAGCGGGGGGGGAACAGGGCGAGCAGTACTTC. Looking up the rest from reference TRBV28 and TRBJ2-7 gives the full variable domain: DVKVTQSSRYLVKRTGEKVFLECVQDMDHENMFWYRQDPGLGLRLIYFSYDVKMKEKGDIPEGYSVSREKKERFSLILESASTNQTSMYLCASSLAGGEQGEQYFGPGTRLTVT.

The chain is built from TRBV6-5 and TRBJ2-2; a weak D match, TRBD2 (5 bases). Germline CDR1 MNHEY, CDR2 SVGAGI. The CDR3 spans 13 residues. Trimming took 2 bases from V and 6 from J, leaving 7 bases between them. CDR3 nucleotide sequence: TGTGCCAGCAGTTACGCGGGCGCCGGGGAGCTGTTTTTT. The encoded protein is CASSYAGAGELFF.

The chain recombines TRBV5-6 with TRBJ1-3; 7 nucleotides agree with TRBD1. The germline gives CDR1 SGHDT, CDR2 YYEEEE. This CDR3 comprises 18 residues. Trimming at V came to 1 base and at J to 2 bases, leaving 12 bases not matched to a gene. The CDR3 DNA reads TGTGCCAGCAGCTTGCGGGGACAGTTGAATTTGGCTGGAAACACCATATATTTT. Encoded protein: CASSLRGQLNLAGNTIYF.

The chain employs TRBV5-5 and TRBJ1-2; tentative D call: TRBD1 (5 bases). This CDR3 comprises 14 residues. The germline gives CDR1 SGHKS, CDR2 YYEKEE (reference sequence). The V gene lost 0 bases and the J gene lost 7 bases, with 13 bases spanning the gap. This chain's CDR3 is CASSLGGGEGGYTF. In DNA, the CDR3 is TGTGCCAGCAGCTTGGGTGGGGGGGAAGGTGGCTACACCTTC. Filled out from reference TRBV5-5 and TRBJ1-2, the complete variable domain reads DAGVTQSPTHLIKTRGQQVTLRCSPISGHKSVSWYQQVLGQGPQFIFQYYEKEERGRGNFPDRFSARQFPNYSSELNVNALLLGDSALYLCASSLGGGEGGYTFGSGTRLTVV.

The chain combines TRBV7-3 with TRBJ1-3; D is ambiguous. V shed 5 bases and J shed 0 bases, with 11 bases lying between them. CDR1 and CDR2 from the germline V gene are SGHTA and FQGTGA. This CDR3 is built from 15 residues. This CDR3 reads CASSDLQNSGNTIYF. The CDR3 DNA reads as TGTGCCAGCAGCGATTTACAGAACTCTGGAAACACCATATATTTT.

The genes are TRBV10-3 and TRBJ2-5, with 9 nucleotides matching TRBD2. The CDR3 length is 15 residues. CDR1 ENHRY and CDR2 SYGVKD come from the germline V gene. The trim removed 4 bases at V and 5 bases at J, leaving 8 bases unmatched. CDR3 region: CAISASGDHRETQYF. Written as DNA, the CDR3 is TGTGCCATCAGTGCTAGCGGGGACCACCGGGAGACCCAGTACTTC.

The V call is TRBV5-4, the J call TRBJ1-6; the D gene is possibly TRBD1 (5 bases). Germline-derived CDR1 and CDR2 are SGHNT and YYREEE (reference sequence). This CDR3 contains 15 residues. Trimming removed 2 bases from V and 7 bases from J, with 13 bases in between. The DNA of the CDR3 is TGTGCCAGCAGCTTAAATGGGGGGGTAAATTCACCCCTCCACTTT. Translating gives CASSLNGGVNSPLHF.

This chain joins TRBV7-2 and TRBJ1-5; D is unclear. V lost 3 bases to trimming and J lost 5 bases, with 8 bases between them. This CDR3 is 13 amino acids long. Germline CDR1 reads SGHTA; CDR2 reads FQGNSA. The CDR3 DNA sequence: TGTGCCAGCAGCTTTGACTTTGATCAGCCCCAGCATTTT. Protein: CASSFDFDQPQHF.

CDR3: CASSLEYRANEKLFF. CDR3 DNA sequence: TGTGCCAGCAGCTTAGAATACAGGGCTAATGAAAAACTGTTTTTT. V is TRBV7-9 and J is TRBJ1-4; possibly TRBD1 for D (6 bases). V was clipped by 1 base and J by 3 bases, with 9 bases between them. The CDR3 sequence is 15 residues long. Germline CDR1 is SEHNR and CDR2 is FQNEAQ (reference sequence).

V is TRBV9 and J is TRBJ2-7; 9 bases are shared with TRBD1. In germline, CDR1 is SGDLS, CDR2 YYNGEE. J lost 5 bases, V lost 0 bases, and 9 bases had no gene match. The CDR3 is 16 residues long. The CDR3 region is CASSVEGTGYLNEQYF. CDR3 sequence (DNA): TGTGCCAGCAGCGTAGAAGGGACAGGGTATCTGAACGAGCAGTACTTC.